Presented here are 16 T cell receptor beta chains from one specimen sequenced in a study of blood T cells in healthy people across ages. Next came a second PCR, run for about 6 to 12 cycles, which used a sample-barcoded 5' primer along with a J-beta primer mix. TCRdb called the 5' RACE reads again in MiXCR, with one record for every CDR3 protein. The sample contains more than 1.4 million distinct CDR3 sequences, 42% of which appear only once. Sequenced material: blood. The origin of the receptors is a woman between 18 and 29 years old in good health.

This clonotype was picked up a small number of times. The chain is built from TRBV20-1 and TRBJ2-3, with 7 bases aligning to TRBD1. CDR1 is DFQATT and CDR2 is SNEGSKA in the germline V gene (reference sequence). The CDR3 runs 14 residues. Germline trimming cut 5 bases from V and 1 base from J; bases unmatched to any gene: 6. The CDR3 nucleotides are TGCAGTGCTCAGAGACAGGGACGCACAGATACGCAGTATTTT. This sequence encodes CSAQRQGRTDTQYF.

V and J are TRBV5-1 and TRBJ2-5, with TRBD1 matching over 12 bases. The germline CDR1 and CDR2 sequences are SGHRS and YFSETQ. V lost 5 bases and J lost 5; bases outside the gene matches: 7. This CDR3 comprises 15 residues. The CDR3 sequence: CASRTGQGAPETQYF. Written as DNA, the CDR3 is TGCGCCAGCAGAACGGGACAGGGGGCTCCGGAGACCCAGTACTTC.

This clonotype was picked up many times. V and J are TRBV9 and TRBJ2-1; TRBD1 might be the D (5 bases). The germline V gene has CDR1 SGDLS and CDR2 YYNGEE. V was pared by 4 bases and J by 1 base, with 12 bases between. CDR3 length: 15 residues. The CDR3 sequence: CASSHQGNSYNEQFF. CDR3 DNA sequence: TGTGCCAGCAGCCATCAGGGTAATTCCTACAATGAGCAGTTCTTC.

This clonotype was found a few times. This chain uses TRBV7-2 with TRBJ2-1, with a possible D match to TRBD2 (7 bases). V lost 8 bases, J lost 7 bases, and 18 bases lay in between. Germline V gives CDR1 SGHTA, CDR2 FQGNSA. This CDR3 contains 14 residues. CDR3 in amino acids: CASGGAGGLNEQFF. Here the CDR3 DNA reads TGTGCCAGCGGCGGAGCCGGGGGGCTAAATGAGCAGTTCTTC.

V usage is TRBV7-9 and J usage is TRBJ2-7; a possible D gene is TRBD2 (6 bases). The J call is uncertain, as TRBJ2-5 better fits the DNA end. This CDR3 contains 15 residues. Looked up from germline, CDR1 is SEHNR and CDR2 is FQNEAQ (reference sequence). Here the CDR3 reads CASSSSVTGVETQYF. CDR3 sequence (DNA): TGTGCCAGCAGCTCCTCGGTGACGGGGGTGGAGACCCAGTACTTC.

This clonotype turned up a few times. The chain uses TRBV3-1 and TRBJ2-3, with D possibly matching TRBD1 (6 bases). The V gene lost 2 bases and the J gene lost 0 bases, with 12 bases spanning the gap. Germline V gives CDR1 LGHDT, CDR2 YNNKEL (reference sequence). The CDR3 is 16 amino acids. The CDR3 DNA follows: TGTGCCAGCAGCCAAATTCGGGACACCAGCACAGATACGCAGTATTTT. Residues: CASSQIRDTSTDTQYF.

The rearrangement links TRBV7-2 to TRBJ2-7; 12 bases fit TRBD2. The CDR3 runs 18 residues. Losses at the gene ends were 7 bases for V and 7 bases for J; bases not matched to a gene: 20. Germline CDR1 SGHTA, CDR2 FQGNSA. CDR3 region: CASTIATSGGPGHNEQYF. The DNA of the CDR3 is TGTGCCAGCACCATCGCGACTAGCGGGGGCCCCGGGCACAATGAGCAGTACTTC.

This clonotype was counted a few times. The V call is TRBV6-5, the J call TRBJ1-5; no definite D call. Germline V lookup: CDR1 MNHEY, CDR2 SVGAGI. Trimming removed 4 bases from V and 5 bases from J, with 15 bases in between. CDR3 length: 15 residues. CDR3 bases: TGTGCCAGCAGTTCGGGATTAGGAGGTTATCAGCCCCAGCATTTT. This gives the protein CASSSGLGGYQPQHF.

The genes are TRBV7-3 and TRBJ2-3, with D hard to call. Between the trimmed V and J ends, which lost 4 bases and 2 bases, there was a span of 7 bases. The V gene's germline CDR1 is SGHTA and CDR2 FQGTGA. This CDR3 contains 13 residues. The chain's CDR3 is CASSSPTTDTQYF. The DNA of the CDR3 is TGTGCCAGCAGCTCACCGACCACAGATACGCAGTATTTT.

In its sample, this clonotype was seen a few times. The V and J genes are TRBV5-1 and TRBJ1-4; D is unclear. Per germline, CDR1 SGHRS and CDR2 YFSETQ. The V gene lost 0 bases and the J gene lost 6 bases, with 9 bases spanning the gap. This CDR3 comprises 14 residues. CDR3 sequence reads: CASSLGRRDEKLFF. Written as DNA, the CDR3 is TGCGCCAGCAGCTTGGGACGGAGGGATGAAAAACTGTTTTTT.

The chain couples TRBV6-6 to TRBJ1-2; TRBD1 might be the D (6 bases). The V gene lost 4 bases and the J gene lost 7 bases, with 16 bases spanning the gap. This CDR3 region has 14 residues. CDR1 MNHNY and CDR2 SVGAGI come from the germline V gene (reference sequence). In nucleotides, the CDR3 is TGTGCCAGCAGTTCCAGAGGGACACCCTGTGGCTACACCTTC. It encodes CASSSRGTPCGYTF.

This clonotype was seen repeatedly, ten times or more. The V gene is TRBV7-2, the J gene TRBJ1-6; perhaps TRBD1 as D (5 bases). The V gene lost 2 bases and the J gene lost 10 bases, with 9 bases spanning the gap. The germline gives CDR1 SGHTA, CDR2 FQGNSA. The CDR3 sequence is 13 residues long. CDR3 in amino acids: CASSLQGDSPLHF. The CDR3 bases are TGTGCCAGCAGCTTACAGGGTGACTCACCCCTCCACTTT.

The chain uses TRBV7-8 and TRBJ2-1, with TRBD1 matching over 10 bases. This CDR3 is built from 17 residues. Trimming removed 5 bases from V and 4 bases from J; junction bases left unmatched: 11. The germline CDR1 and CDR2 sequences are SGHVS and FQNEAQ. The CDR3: CASSTRQGASPYNEQFF. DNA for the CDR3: TGTGCCAGCAGCACCCGACAGGGGGCAAGCCCTTACAATGAGCAGTTCTTC.

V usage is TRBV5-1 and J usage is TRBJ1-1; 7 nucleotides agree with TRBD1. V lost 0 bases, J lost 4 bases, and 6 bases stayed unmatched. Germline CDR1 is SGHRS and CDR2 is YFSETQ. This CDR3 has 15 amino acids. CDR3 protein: CASSLEGRGPTEAFF. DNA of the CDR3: TGCGCCAGCAGCTTGGAAGGTAGGGGGCCCACTGAAGCTTTCTTT.

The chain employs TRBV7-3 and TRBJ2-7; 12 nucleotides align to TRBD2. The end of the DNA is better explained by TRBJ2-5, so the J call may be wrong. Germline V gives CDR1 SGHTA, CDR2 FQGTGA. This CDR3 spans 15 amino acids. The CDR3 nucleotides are TGTGCCAGCAGCTTCTCTAGCGGGGGGGCCGGGACCCAGTACTTC. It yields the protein CASSFSSGGAGTQYF.

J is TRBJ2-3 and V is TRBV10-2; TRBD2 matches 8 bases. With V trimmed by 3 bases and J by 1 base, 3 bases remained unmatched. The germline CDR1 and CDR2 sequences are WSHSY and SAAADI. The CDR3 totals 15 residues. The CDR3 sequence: CASSDLLAGTDTQYF. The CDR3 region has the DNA TGCGCCAGCAGTGACCTACTAGCGGGCACAGATACGCAGTATTTT.